Below, one TCR beta chain is given with its context. The antigen is undetermined. The data were obtained in a study of cytomegalovirus exposure and HLA in healthy donors. Study-wide points: As was reported, the classifier diagnosed cytomegalovirus status with high specificity and sensitivity. Later analysis showed TCR association rates varying by HLA locus, highest for DRB1 and lowest for HLA-C. Using a false discovery rate of 0.05, a later analysis showed that 16,951 TCR beta sequences were associated with HLA alleles.

The germline V gene encodes CDR1 LNHDA and CDR2 SQIVND (reference sequence). The CDR3 consists of 14 residues. Between the trimmed V and J ends, which lost 3 bases and 2 bases, there was a span of 11 bases. PCR employed 60 Vbeta and 13 Jbeta primers. Libraries were prepared by immunoSEQ multiplex PCR; TCRdb keeps only in-frame clonotypes and omits some of them. Of under 110,000 clones in the sample, more than 60% were seen once. What was sequenced was PBMCs. This rearrangement joins TRBV19 to TRBJ2-7; a weak D match, TRBD2 (5 bases). The origin of this receptor is a woman aged 45-65 years in good health and CMV-seropositive. The CDR3 DNA sequence: TGTGCCAGTAGTATCGACGCACTAGCCTACGAGCAGTACTTC. It specifies CASSIDALAYEQYF.